This TCR beta chain came from a study of CD4 T cells in relation to SARS-CoV-2 and coronaviruses. Study information: Convalescent donors were aged roughly 20 to 80, with median approximately 40 years. Of the patients, roughly eight were male, 4 female, two Hispanic.

General study points: The assay detects memory recall responses, not culture-primed primary responses. No crossreactivity against non-spike viral proteins was tested here.

Using immunoSEQ multiplex PCR, the repertoire was profiled, and TCRdb retains in-frame clones only, with some absent. The data show some 40,000 clones, 80% to 90% seen once. Details on this clone: What it binds is unknown.

Germline assignment: CDR1 SGHDT and CDR2 YYEEEE. The CDR3 runs 18 residues. The J segment lost 6 bases and the V segment lost 3 bases, leaving 14 bases of the junction unmatched. Sequenced sample: memory CD4+ T cells from PBMCs. This receptor was obtained from an adult with COVID-19. This chain uses TRBV5-6 with TRBJ2-1, with 11 bases matching TRBD2. In nucleotides, the CDR3 is TGTGCCAGCAGCTCTCCGGGTAGCGGGAGGGCCAGAGGCAATGAGCAGTTCTTC. It specifies CASSSPGSGRARGNEQFF.